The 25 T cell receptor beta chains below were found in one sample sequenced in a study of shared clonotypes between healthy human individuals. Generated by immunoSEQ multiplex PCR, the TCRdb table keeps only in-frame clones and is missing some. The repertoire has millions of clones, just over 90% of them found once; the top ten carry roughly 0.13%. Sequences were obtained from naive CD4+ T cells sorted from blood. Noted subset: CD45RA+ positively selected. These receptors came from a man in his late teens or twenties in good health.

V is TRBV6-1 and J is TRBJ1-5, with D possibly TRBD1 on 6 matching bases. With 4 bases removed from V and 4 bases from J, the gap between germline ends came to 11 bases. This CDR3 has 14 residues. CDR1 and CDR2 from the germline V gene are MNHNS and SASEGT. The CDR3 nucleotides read TGTGCCAGCAGTGTGGACAGCATAAATCAGCCCCAGCATTTT. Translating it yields CASSVDSINQPQHF.

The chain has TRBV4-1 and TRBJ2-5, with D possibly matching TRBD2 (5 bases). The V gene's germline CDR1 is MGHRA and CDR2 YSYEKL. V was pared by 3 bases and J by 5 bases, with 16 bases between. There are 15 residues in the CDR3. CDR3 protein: CASSQGDSLSETQYF. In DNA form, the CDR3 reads TGCGCCAGCAGCCAGGGAGACTCACTCTCGGAGACCCAGTACTTC.

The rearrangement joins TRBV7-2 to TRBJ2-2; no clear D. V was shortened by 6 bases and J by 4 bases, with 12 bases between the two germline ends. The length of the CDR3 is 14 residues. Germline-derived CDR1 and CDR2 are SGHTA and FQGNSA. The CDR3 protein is CASRPGRFTGELFF. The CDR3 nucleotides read TGTGCCAGCAGGCCCGGACGTTTCACCGGGGAGCTGTTTTTT.

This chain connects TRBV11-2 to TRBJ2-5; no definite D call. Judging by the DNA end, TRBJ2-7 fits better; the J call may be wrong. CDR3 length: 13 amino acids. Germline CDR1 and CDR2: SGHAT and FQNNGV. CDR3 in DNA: TGTGCCAGCAGCTTAGCCTCGATCTACGAGCAGTACTTC. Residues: CASSLASIYEQYF.

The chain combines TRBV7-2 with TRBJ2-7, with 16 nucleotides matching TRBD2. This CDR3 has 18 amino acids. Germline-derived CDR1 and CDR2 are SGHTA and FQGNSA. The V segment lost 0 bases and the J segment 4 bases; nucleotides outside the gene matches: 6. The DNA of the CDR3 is TGTGCCAGCAGCTTAGCGGAGGGACTAGCGGGAGGGAGGTACGAGCAGTACTTC. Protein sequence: CASSLAEGLAGGRYEQYF.

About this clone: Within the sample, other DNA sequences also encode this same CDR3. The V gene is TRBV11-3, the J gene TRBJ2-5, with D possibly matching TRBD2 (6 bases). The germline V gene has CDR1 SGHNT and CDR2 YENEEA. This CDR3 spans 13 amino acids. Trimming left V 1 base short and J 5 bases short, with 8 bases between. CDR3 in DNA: TGTGCCAGCAGCTTAGGCCTAGCGGAGACCCAGTACTTC. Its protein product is CASSLGLAETQYF.

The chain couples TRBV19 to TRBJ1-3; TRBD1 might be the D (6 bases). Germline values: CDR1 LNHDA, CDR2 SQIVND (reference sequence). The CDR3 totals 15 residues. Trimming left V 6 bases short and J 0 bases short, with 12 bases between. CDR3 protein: CASRSQGVSGNTIYF. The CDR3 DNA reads TGTGCCAGTAGGTCACAGGGTGTCTCTGGAAACACCATATATTTT. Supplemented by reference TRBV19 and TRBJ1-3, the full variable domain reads DGGITQSPKYLFRKEGQNVTLSCEQNLNHDAMYWYRQDPGQGLRLIYYSQIVNDFQKGDIAEGYSVSREKKESFPLTVTSAQKNPTAFYLCASRSQGVSGNTIYFGEGSWLTVV.

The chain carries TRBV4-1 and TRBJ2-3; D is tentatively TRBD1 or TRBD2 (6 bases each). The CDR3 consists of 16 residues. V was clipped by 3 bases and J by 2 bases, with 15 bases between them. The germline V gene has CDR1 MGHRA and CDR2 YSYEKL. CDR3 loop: CASSQAPGASTDTQYF. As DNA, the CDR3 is TGCGCCAGCAGCCAGGCCCCGGGGGCGTCCACAGATACGCAGTATTTT.

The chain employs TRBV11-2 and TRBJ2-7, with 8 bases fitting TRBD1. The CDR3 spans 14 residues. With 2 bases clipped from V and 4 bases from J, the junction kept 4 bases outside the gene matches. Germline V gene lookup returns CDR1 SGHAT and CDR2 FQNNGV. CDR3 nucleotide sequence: TGTGCCAGCAGCTTATTTACAGGGGGATACGAGCAGTACTTC. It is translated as CASSLFTGGYEQYF.

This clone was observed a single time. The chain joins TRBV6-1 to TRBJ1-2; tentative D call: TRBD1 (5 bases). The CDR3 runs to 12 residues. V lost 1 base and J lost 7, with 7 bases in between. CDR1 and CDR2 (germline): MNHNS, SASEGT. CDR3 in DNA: TGTGCCAGCAGTGAAGGACAGTTTGGCTACACCTTC. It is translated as CASSEGQFGYTF.

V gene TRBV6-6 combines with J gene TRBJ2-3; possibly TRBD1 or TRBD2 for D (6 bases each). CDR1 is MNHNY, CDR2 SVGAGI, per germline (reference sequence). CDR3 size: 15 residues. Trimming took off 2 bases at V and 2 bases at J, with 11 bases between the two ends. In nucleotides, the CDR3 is TGTGCCAGCAGTTACCAAGGGGGGACCACAGATACGCAGTATTTT. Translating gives CASSYQGGTTDTQYF.

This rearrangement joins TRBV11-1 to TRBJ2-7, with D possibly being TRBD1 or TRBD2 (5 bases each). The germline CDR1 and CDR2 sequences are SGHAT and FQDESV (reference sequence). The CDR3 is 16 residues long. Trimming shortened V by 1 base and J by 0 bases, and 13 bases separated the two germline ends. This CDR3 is CASSLEGRGNSYEQYF. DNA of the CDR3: TGTGCCAGCAGCTTAGAGGGACGGGGCAACTCCTACGAGCAGTACTTC.

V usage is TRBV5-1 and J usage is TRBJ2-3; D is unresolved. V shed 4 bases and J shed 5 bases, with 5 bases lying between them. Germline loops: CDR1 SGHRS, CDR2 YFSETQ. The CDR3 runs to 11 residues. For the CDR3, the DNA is TGCGCCAGCAGCGCGATAGATACGCAGTATTTT. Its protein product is CASSAIDTQYF.

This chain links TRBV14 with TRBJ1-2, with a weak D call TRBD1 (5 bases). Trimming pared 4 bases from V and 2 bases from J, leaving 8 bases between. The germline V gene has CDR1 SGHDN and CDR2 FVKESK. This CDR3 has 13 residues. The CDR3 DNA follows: TGTGCCAGCAGCCCGACAGAAAACTATGGCTACACCTTC. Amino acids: CASSPTENYGYTF.

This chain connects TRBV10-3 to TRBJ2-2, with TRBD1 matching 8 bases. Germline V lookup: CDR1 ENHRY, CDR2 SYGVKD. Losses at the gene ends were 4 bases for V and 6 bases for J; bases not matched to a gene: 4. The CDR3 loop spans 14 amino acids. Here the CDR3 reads CAISARQGSGELFF. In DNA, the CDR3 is TGTGCCATCAGTGCCCGACAGGGGTCCGGGGAGCTGTTTTTT.

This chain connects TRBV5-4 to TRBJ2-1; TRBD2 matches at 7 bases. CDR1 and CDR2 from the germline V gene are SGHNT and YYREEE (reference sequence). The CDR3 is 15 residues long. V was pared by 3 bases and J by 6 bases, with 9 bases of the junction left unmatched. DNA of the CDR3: TGTGCCAGCAGCTCTCAGGCTAGCGGAACCAATGAGCAGTTCTTC. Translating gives CASSSQASGTNEQFF.

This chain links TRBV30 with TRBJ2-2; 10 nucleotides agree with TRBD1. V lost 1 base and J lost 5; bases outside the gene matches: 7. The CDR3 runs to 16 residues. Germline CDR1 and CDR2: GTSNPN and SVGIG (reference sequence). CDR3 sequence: CAWSGTGGVVTGELFF. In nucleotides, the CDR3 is TGTGCCTGGAGTGGGACAGGGGGTGTTGTAACCGGGGAGCTGTTTTTT.

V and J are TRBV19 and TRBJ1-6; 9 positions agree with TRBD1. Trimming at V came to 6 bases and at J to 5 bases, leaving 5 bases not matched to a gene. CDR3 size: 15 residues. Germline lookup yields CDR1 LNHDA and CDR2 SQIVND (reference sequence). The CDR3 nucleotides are TGTGCCAGTAGGACTACAGGGGGCGATAATTCACCCCTCCACTTT. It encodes CASRTTGGDNSPLHF.

In DNA form, the CDR3 reads TGTGCCAGCAGGTGGGCAGCCCAAGAGACCCAGTACTTC. This gives the protein CASRWAAQETQYF. The chain employs TRBV11-2 and TRBJ2-5; D is unresolved. The ends were cut back, 6 bases at V and 1 base at J, with 9 bases in the middle. The CDR3 loop spans 13 amino acids. Per the germline V gene, CDR1 is SGHAT and CDR2 is FQNNGV.

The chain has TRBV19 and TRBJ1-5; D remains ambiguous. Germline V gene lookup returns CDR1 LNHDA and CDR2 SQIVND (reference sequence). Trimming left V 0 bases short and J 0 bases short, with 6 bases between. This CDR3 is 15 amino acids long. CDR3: CASSIEEDSNQPQHF. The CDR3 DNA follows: TGTGCCAGTAGTATAGAAGAGGATAGCAATCAGCCCCAGCATTTT. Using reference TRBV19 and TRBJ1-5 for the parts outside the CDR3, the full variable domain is DGGITQSPKYLFRKEGQNVTLSCEQNLNHDAMYWYRQDPGQGLRLIYYSQIVNDFQKGDIAEGYSVSREKKESFPLTVTSAQKNPTAFYLCASSIEEDSNQPQHFGDGTRLSIL.

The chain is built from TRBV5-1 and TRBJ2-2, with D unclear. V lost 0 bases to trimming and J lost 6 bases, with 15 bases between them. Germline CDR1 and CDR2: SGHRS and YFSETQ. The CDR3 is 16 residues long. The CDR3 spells CASSLDGQAGPGELFF. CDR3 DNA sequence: TGCGCCAGCAGCTTGGATGGCCAGGCTGGGCCCGGGGAGCTGTTTTTT.

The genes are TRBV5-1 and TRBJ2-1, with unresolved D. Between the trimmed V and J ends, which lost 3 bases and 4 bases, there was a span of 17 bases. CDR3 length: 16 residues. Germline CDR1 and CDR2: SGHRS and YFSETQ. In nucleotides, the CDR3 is TGCGCCAGCAGCTCCCCAGAAGAGCATCTTTACAATGAGCAGTTCTTC. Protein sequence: CASSSPEEHLYNEQFF.

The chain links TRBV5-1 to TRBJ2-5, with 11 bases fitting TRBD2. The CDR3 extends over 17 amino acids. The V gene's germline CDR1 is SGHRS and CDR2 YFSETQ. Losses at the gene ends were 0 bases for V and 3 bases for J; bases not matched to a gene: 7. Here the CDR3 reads CASSLEGLAGGEETQYF. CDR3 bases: TGCGCCAGCAGCTTGGAAGGCCTAGCGGGAGGAGAAGAGACCCAGTACTTC.

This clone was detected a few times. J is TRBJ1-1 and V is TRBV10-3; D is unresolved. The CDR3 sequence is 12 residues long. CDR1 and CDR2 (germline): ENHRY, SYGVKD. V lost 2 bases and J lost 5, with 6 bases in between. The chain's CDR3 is CAISETVTEAFF. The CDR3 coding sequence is TGTGCCATCAGTGAGACAGTTACTGAAGCTTTCTTT.

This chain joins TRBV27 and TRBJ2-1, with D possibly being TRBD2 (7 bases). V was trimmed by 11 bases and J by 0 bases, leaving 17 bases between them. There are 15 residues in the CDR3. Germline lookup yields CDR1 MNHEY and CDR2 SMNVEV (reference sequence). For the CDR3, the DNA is TGTGCCGCAGGGGCGGGGGCACTCTCCTACAATGAGCAGTTCTTC. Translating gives CAAGAGALSYNEQFF.